This TCR beta chain was retrieved from a study of T cell responses to AZD1222 COVID-19 vaccine. Study-wide context: Second-dose schedules of about 4 or about 12 weeks were combined. Study results and limitations: A reported finding is that nearly half of spike-specific TCRs target unmutated variant regions. Donors skewed white British and female; clonal diversity was possibly underestimated. Repertoire sampling was restricted to post-peak T cell response timepoints.

About this clone itself: Its matching antigen is unknown.

Only in-frame clones appear in the TCRdb table, and some are missing; sequencing was by immunoSEQ multiplex PCR. The table lists 130,000 or so clones, roughly 92% of them singletons. The sample in question was peripheral blood, obtained on day 0 of AZD1222 vaccination. The TCR comes from an adult in good health.

CDR3 in DNA: TGTGCCAGCTCACAGGTTAGCACAGATACGCAGTATTTT. Residues: CASSQVSTDTQYF. The rearrangement links TRBV18 to TRBJ2-3; D gene uncertain. Germline CDR1 is KGHSH and CDR2 is LQKENI. This CDR3 is 13 amino acids long. Deletions cut 4 bases from V and 0 bases from J, with 5 bases between.